The present T cell receptor (beta chain) was sequenced within a study of OX40 agonist ivuxolimab in advanced cancers. Study as a whole: The drug used for patients, ivuxolimab, was an agonistic anti-OX40 (CD134) antibody. Patients were treated with intravenous ivuxolimab, dosed at 0.01 to 10 mg/kg and infused every 2 weeks. Partial responses were observed in three patients, of whom one had hepatocellular carcinoma and two had cutaneous melanoma.

Anyone with autoimmune disease history or systemic immunosuppression was excluded. TCRdb's table, derived via immunoSEQ multiplex PCR, lists solely in-frame clones and lacks some. The repertoire consists of 40,000 to 45,000 clones, with 80% to 90% occurring once and the leading ten covering about 6.3%. Here the sequenced sample was CD4+ or CD8+ T cells sorted from blood, taken in a trial of the OX40 agonist ivuxolimab. The sequence came from an adult with an advanced solid tumor such as melanoma, head and neck, liver or kidney cancer.

The CDR3 loop reads CASSPRLASSADTQYF. The CDR3 coding sequence is TGTGCCAGCAGCCCCCGACTAGCAAGTTCAGCAGATACGCAGTATTTT. This rearrangement joins TRBV7-9 to TRBJ2-3; 7 bases line up with TRBD2. V lost 5 bases, J lost 4 bases, and 12 bases stayed unmatched. Germline CDR1 is SEHNR and CDR2 is FQNEAQ (reference sequence). This CDR3 contains 16 residues.